Listed below are T cell receptor beta chains from one sample, sequenced in a study of early T cells in non-severe SARS-CoV-2 infection. MiXCR was run by TCRdb on the 5' RACE reads, yielding one entry per CDR3 protein. The table shows roughly 50,000 distinct CDR3 sequences, with around 8% occurring only once. Input material: whole blood. These receptors all stem from an adult who was a healthcare worker with PCR-confirmed SARS-CoV-2 infection or an uninfected control (not recorded which). CDR3s include the opening cysteine and the closing phenylalanine or tryptophan. The D gene is left open where the match is weak. Size values are once, few and many counts, or a class for expanded clones, and some rows have none.

V	size	D	J	DNA	CDR3
TRBV11-2	few	NA	TRBJ2-2	TGTGCCAGCAGCTTACAGAACACCGGGGAGCTGTTTTTT	CASSLQNTGELFF
TRBV19	few	TRBD1	TRBJ2-3	TGTGCCAGTAGTGGTGGACAGGGCCGAACCGCCACAGATACGCAGTATTTT	CASSGGQGRTATDTQYF
TRBV5-1	many	NA	TRBJ2-7	TGCGCCAGCAGCCCCGGGACACCCTCCTACGAGCAGTACTTC	CASSPGTPSYEQYF
TRBV6-1	many	NA	TRBJ2-1	TGTGCCAGCAGCCTGGGACGGTCCTCCTACAATGAGCAGTTCTTC	CASSLGRSSYNEQFF
TRBV18	few	TRBD1	TRBJ1-1	TGTGCCAGCTCCCGCAGGGGACAGAGGAACACTGAAGCTTTCTTT	CASSRRGQRNTEAFF
TRBV20-1	many	TRBD1	TRBJ1-6	TGCAGTGCTCCCGGGACAGGGAGCTCCTATAATTCACCCCTCCACTTT	CSAPGTGSSYNSPLHF
TRBV19	few	TRBD2	TRBJ2-7	TGTGCCAGTAGTATTGCTGGGCGGGGGGCAAACTACGAGCAGTACTTC	CASSIAGRGANYEQYF
TRBV6-1	few	TRBD2	TRBJ2-5	TGTGCCAGCAGTGAAGGAGGGACTAGCGGGAGAGAGACCCAGTACTTC	CASSEGGTSGRETQYF
TRBV7-6	many	TRBD1	TRBJ2-7	TGTGCCAGCAGTAAGGACAGGGCCTCCTACGAGCAGTACTTC	CASSKDRASYEQYF
TRBV5-1	many	NA	TRBJ2-3	TGCGCCAGCAGCTTGGCGGGAGACAGAGATACGCAGTATTTT	CASSLAGDRDTQYF
TRBV4-1	NA	TRBD1	TRBJ1-1	TGCGCCAGCAGCCACGGGACAGGGGGCCGGAACACTGAAGCTTTCTTT	CASSHGTGGRNTEAFF
TRBV5-1	NA	TRBD1	TRBJ1-1	TGCGCCAGCACCCGGGACAGGTATACAGCTGAAGCTTTCTTT	CASTRDRYTAEAFF
TRBV29-1	few	TRBD1	TRBJ2-7	TGCAGCGTTAATCCGGGACAGGGGTACGAGCAGTACTTC	CSVNPGQGYEQYF
TRBV5-5	few	NA	TRBJ2-5	TGTGCCAGCAGCCCGACAGGTTCAGAGACCCAGTACTTC	CASSPTGSETQYF
TRBV10-2	many	TRBD2	TRBJ2-6	TGCGCCAGCAGTGAACCCGGGACTAGCATCTCTGGGGCCAACGTCCTGACTTTC	CASSEPGTSISGANVLTF
TRBV12-3/TRBV12-4	NA	NA	TRBJ1-2	TGTGCCAGCAGTTTACAGGGCAGTTATGGCTACACCTTC	CASSLQGSYGYTF
TRBV20-1	many	TRBD1	TRBJ2-4	TGCAGTGCACCCAACAGGGGTACCAAAAACATTCAGTACTTC	CSAPNRGTKNIQYF
TRBV29-1	few	NA	TRBJ1-5	TGCAGCGTTGGGGCAGGGTGGAATCAGCCCCAGCATTTT	CSVGAGWNQPQHF
TRBV4-1	many	NA	TRBJ1-1	TGCGCCAGCAGCCAAGTAGCGTCCACTGAAGCTTTCTTT	CASSQVASTEAFF
TRBV11-2	few	TRBD2	TRBJ2-1	TGTGCCAGCAGCACCATGGGGGGGGAGTTCTTC	CASSTMGGEFF
TRBV10-1	few	NA	TRBJ1-2	TGCGCCAGCACCGACCTGAAGGAGGGGAACTATGGCTACACCTTC	CASTDLKEGNYGYTF
TRBV6-2/TRBV6-3	many	NA	TRBJ2-7	TGTGCCAGCAGTTACTACGCAGGGGCTTGGGAGCAGTACTTC	CASSYYAGAWEQYF
TRBV5-1	many	NA	TRBJ2-5	TGCGCCAGCAGCTTGGCAGGGAACCAAGAGACCCAGTACTTC	CASSLAGNQETQYF
TRBV11-2	many	NA	TRBJ2-4	TGTGCCAGCAGGGGCCCGTCTAACATTCAGTACTTC	CASRGPSNIQYF
TRBV5-1	NA	NA	TRBJ2-2	TGCGCCAGCAGCTTGGGGCGGGTCCCGAACACCGGGGAGCTGTTTTTT	CASSLGRVPNTGELFF
TRBV7-9	few	NA	TRBJ2-3	TGTGCCAGCAGCTGGGGTAGCGGAGGGACAGATACGCAGTATTTT	CASSWGSGGTDTQYF
TRBV12-3/TRBV12-4	few	NA	TRBJ1-2	TGTGCCAGCAGTTTCTCCAGGGTTGGCTACACCTTC	CASSFSRVGYTF
TRBV27	many	TRBD2	TRBJ2-3	TGTGCCAGCAGTCTTAGCGGGGGGAGGACAGATACGCAGTATTTT	CASSLSGGRTDTQYF
TRBV5-1	many	TRBD1	TRBJ1-2	TGCGCCAGCAGCTTAAAAAGACAGGGGGCTATCAATGGCTACACCTTC	CASSLKRQGAINGYTF
TRBV20-1	many	TRBD2	TRBJ2-3	TGCAGTGCTAGAGATGGCGGGAGTGCGCAGTATTTT	CSARDGGSAQYF
TRBV7-2	many	TRBD1	TRBJ2-4	TGTGCCAGCAGCTCTGACAGGGGGCGCGGCAAAAACATTCAGTACTTC	CASSSDRGRGKNIQYF
TRBV2	few	TRBD2	TRBJ2-1	TGTGCCAGCAGATTTCTAGCGGCCTTATACAATGAGCAGTTCTTC	CASRFLAALYNEQFF